These 18 T cell receptor beta chains share one sample of origin, sequenced in a study of T cell responses to AZD1222 COVID-19 vaccine. Assay: immunoSEQ multiplex PCR; the TCRdb copy retains only in-frame clones and omits some. The table shows around 150,000 clones, with about 92% occurring only once. The sample was peripheral blood, taken 28 days after the second AZD1222 dose. The origin of the receptors is an adult who received the AZD1222 COVID-19 vaccine.

V usage is TRBV5-1 and J usage is TRBJ1-4; possibly TRBD1 for D (5 bases). The germline gives CDR1 SGHRS, CDR2 YFSETQ. CDR3 length: 14 amino acids. V was clipped by 4 bases and J by 6 bases, with 13 bases between them. DNA of the CDR3: TGCGCCAGCAGCCTTGCAGGGTCCCATGAAAAACTGTTTTTT. It encodes CASSLAGSHEKLFF.

This chain joins TRBV2 and TRBJ2-7; weak D call: TRBD2 (6 bases). Germline-derived CDR1 and CDR2 are SNHLY and FYNNEI. The CDR3 contains 13 residues. The germline V and J ends were trimmed by 4 bases and 3 bases, with 10 bases remaining between them. CDR3 bases: TGTGCCAGCAGTGCTGAGCGGGTCTACGAGCAGTACTTC. Translated: CASSAERVYEQYF.

This clone was observed a few times. This chain connects TRBV28 to TRBJ1-2, with TRBD1 identical over 10 bases. J gave up 8 bases and V 6 bases, and 12 bases lay outside the gene matches. This CDR3 has 15 amino acids. Looked up from germline, CDR1 is MDHEN and CDR2 is SYDVKM. The CDR3 loop reads CASSLSRDRGRGYTF. DNA for the CDR3: TGTGCCAGCAGCCTAAGCCGGGACAGGGGCCGAGGCTACACCTTC.

The rearrangement uses TRBV9 and TRBJ2-1, with 10 bases matching TRBD2. V gave up 0 bases and J gave up 1 base; unmatched junction bases: 7. The CDR3 consists of 18 residues. Germline CDR1 SGDLS, CDR2 YYNGEE. The CDR3 is CASSVVPSGSLSYNEQFF. CDR3 in DNA: TGTGCCAGCAGCGTAGTCCCTAGCGGGAGTCTATCCTACAATGAGCAGTTCTTC.

The CDR3 spells CASKPSGGSYNEQFF. In nucleotides, the CDR3 is TGTGCCAGTAAACCTAGCGGGGGCTCCTACAATGAGCAGTTCTTC. The chain is built from TRBV19 and TRBJ2-1, with 10 bases that match TRBD2. This CDR3 has 15 amino acids. J was trimmed by 0 bases and V by 7 bases; bases with no gene match: 3. Germline lookup yields CDR1 LNHDA and CDR2 SQIVND (reference sequence).

The rearrangement uses TRBV6-5 and TRBJ2-1; no clear D gene. Deletions cut 10 bases from V and 10 bases from J, with 14 bases between. There are 11 residues in the CDR3. Germline values: CDR1 MNHEY, CDR2 SVGAGI. DNA of the CDR3: TGTGCCACCCACCTAGTTTTAGAGCAGTTCTTC. Amino acid sequence: CATHLVLEQFF.

This rearrangement joins TRBV6-5 to TRBJ1-5; D is unresolved. From germline, CDR1 is MNHEY and CDR2 SVGAGI. V lost 2 bases, J lost 0 bases, and 8 bases lay in between. The CDR3 consists of 15 residues. The CDR3 protein is CASSYSYNSNQPQHF. CDR3 coding DNA: TGTGCCAGCAGTTACAGCTACAATAGCAATCAGCCCCAGCATTTT.

The chain links TRBV19 to TRBJ2-5, with 8 bases aligning to TRBD2. J lost 4 bases, V lost 4 bases, and 14 bases had no gene match. The germline V gene has CDR1 LNHDA and CDR2 SQIVND (reference sequence). CDR3 size: 17 residues. The CDR3 bases are TGTGCCAGTAGTAAGGCGAGCGGACTAGCAGGAGGAGAGACCCAGTACTTC. It yields the protein CASSKASGLAGGETQYF.

V usage is TRBV27 and J usage is TRBJ1-5; a weak D match, TRBD1 (6 bases). The CDR3 has 15 residues. Germline V CDR1 and CDR2: MNHEY, SMNVEV (reference sequence). V shed 0 bases and J shed 2 bases, with 8 bases lying between them. CDR3 DNA sequence: TGTGCCAGCAGTTTATCACGGACAGGCAATCAGCCCCAGCATTTT. This sequence encodes CASSLSRTGNQPQHF.

The CDR3 spells CASSLFPTGELFF. Here the CDR3 DNA reads TGTGCCAGCAGCTTATTTCCCACCGGGGAGCTGTTTTTT. The chain recombines TRBV11-2 with TRBJ2-2; D is undetermined. There are 13 residues in the CDR3. Trimming removed 2 bases at V and 4 bases at J, with 5 bases between. Germline assignment: CDR1 SGHAT and CDR2 FQNNGV.

This chain joins TRBV19 and TRBJ1-1, with 7 bases aligning to TRBD1. Germline CDR1 LNHDA, CDR2 SQIVND (reference sequence). V lost 6 bases and J lost 0; bases outside the gene matches: 7. The CDR3 length is 15 residues. CDR3 protein: CASSRGQSMNTEAFF. In DNA, the CDR3 is TGTGCCAGTAGCAGGGGACAGTCGATGAACACTGAAGCTTTCTTT.

This clone is a singleton in its sample. V gene TRBV18 combines with J gene TRBJ2-1, with 10 bases lining up with TRBD1. The germline V gene has CDR1 KGHSH and CDR2 LQKENI. CDR3 size: 15 residues. With 6 bases clipped from V and 9 bases from J, the junction kept 11 bases outside the gene matches. Here the CDR3 reads CASSPRDRGSGEQFF. The CDR3 bases are TGTGCCAGCTCGCCTCGGGACAGGGGATCTGGTGAGCAGTTCTTC.

This rearrangement joins TRBV4-2 to TRBJ2-3; D remains unclear. Germline CDR1 LGHNA, CDR2 YNFKEQ. V was pared by 0 bases and J by 0 bases, with 10 bases between. The CDR3 is made up of 16 amino acids. Here the CDR3 reads CASSQDPARSTDTQYF. For the CDR3, the DNA is TGTGCCAGCAGCCAAGATCCGGCACGGAGCACAGATACGCAGTATTTT.

This clone was picked up one time. The rearrangement links TRBV28 to TRBJ1-3; D not resolved. This CDR3 is 13 amino acids long. Looked up from germline, CDR1 is MDHEN and CDR2 is SYDVKM. Trimming cost V 3 bases and J 7 bases, with 10 bases left between them. CDR3 sequence (DNA): TGTGCCAGCAGTTTGGGGTCCGGGAACACCATATATTTT. Amino acid sequence: CASSLGSGNTIYF.

The chain combines TRBV7-8 with TRBJ1-2, with D unresolved. This CDR3 is built from 14 residues. Trimming took off 0 bases at V and 2 bases at J, with 7 bases between the two ends. Germline lookup yields CDR1 SGHVS and CDR2 FQNEAQ. The CDR3 protein is CASSLAGRNYGYTF. CDR3 coding DNA: TGTGCCAGCAGCTTAGCGGGCAGAAACTATGGCTACACCTTC.

This chain joins TRBV7-2 and TRBJ1-5; a weak D match, TRBD1 (5 bases). The V end was cut by 1 base, the J end by 3 bases, with 10 bases between. This CDR3 spans 15 amino acids. Germline V CDR1 and CDR2: SGHTA, FQGNSA. CDR3 DNA sequence: TGTGCCAGCAGCTTAGTTGGGGGGAACAATCAGCCCCAGCATTTT. This translates into CASSLVGGNNQPQHF.

The chain joins TRBV6-6 to TRBJ2-1, with 12 bases lining up with TRBD2. Trimming took 6 bases from V and 8 from J; bases not matched to a gene: 2. The CDR3 extends over 13 amino acids. In germline, CDR1 is MNHNY, CDR2 SVGAGI (reference sequence). This CDR3 reads CASRLAGGYEQFF. CDR3 nucleotide sequence: TGTGCCAGCAGGCTAGCGGGAGGGTATGAGCAGTTCTTC.

With regard to this clone: Other nucleotide sequences from this sample produce the same CDR3. CDR3 in DNA: TGTGCCAGCAGTTTTTATAGCAATCAGCCCCAGCATTTT. It codes for CASSFYSNQPQHF. The J gene is TRBJ1-5, the V gene TRBV27, with D uncertain. The CDR3 consists of 13 residues. The germline V and J ends were trimmed by 3 bases and 0 bases, with 3 bases remaining between them. Germline CDR1 reads MNHEY; CDR2 reads SMNVEV (reference sequence).